The following is a T cell receptor beta chain sequence with its context. The time point: pretreatment peripheral blood. The sample originates from a study of PD-L1 blockade in urothelial cancer. Study summary: Most patients, about nine tenths of the roughly 29, were males with bladder-origin cancer.

Produced via immunoSEQ multiplex PCR; TCRdb's table is partial and in-frame only. The sample includes roughly 51,000 clones, about four fifths of them seen just once. The CDR3 runs to 19 residues. The clonotype was recovered from a man aged 65 to 79 with urothelial cancer. The chain has TRBV21-1 and TRBJ2-6; the table's TRBD2 call for D was not verified on the DNA. TRBV21-1 is designated a pseudogene. The source material was PBMCs, sampled around atezolizumab (anti-PD-L1) treatment. This CDR3 is CASSKARRHSEAGANVLTF. In nucleotides, the CDR3 is TGTGCCAGCAGCAAAGCGCGGCGCCATTCAGAGGCTGGGGCCAACGTCCTGACTTTC.